This entry lists 4 T cell receptor beta chains sequenced from one sample in a study of T cell responses to AZD1222 COVID-19 vaccine. Libraries were prepared by immunoSEQ multiplex PCR; TCRdb keeps only in-frame clonotypes and omits some of them. The sample has 75,000 to 100,000 clones; 75% to 90% are singletons. This specimen consisted of peripheral blood, obtained on day 0 of AZD1222 vaccination. These receptors were obtained from an adult in good health.

The chain is built from TRBV11-3 and TRBJ2-4, with D possibly matching TRBD2 (6 bases). The V gene's germline CDR1 is SGHNT and CDR2 YENEEA. The CDR3 has 14 amino acids. Trimming removed 1 base at V and 6 bases at J, with 10 bases between. The CDR3 DNA reads as TGTGCCAGCAGCTTAGGGACCGGGGGAAACATTCAGTACTTC. Encoded protein: CASSLGTGGNIQYF.

In its sample, this clone was seen a few times. The chain has TRBV12-5 and TRBJ2-7, with D hard to call. The length of the CDR3 is 14 residues. The V end was cut by 5 bases, the J end by 1 base, with 12 bases between. Germline loops: CDR1 LGHNT, CDR2 FRNRAP. CDR3 sequence: CASGPPERSYEQYF. CDR3 nucleotide sequence: TGTGCTAGTGGTCCCCCCGAGCGATCCTACGAGCAGTACTTC.

This chain connects TRBV19 to TRBJ1-5; 9 bases fit TRBD1. The CDR3 sequence is 17 residues long. Trimming took 5 bases from V and 7 from J; bases not matched to a gene: 15. Germline loops: CDR1 LNHDA, CDR2 SQIVND (reference sequence). The CDR3 protein is CASSPPGQGWFNQPQHF. The DNA for the CDR3 is TGTGCCAGTAGTCCGCCGGGACAGGGATGGTTCAACCAGCCCCAGCATTTT.

The chain joins TRBV28 to TRBJ2-7; 9 bases are shared with TRBD2. This CDR3 is built from 15 residues. Trimming took 6 bases from V and 0 from J; bases not matched to a gene: 6. The germline gives CDR1 MDHEN, CDR2 SYDVKM. The CDR3 DNA reads as TGTGCCAGCAGCGGTCGACTAGCGGACTCCTACGAGCAGTACTTC. This translates into CASSGRLADSYEQYF.